This is a list of T cell receptor beta chains from one sample in a study of blood T cell repertoires in COVID-19. The assay was immunoSEQ multiplex PCR, and TCRdb's table has in-frame clones only and misses some. The repertoire has tens of thousands of clones, 88% of them found once; the top ten carry 43%. Sequences were obtained from peripheral blood. These receptors were collected from a woman between 55 and 75 years old with COVID-19, enrolled during active disease. Each CDR3 is given without its conserved first and last residue.

v_gene | CDR3aa
TRBV12-5 | ASGLVQSGQETQY
TRBV5-1 | ASSLAGGQGQPQH
TRBV7-2 | ASSPQGGFEQF
TRBV13 | ASSLGRGDAYEQY
TRBV28 | ASCSGSQGQETQY
TRBV20-1 | SALSWTEAF
TRBV4-1 | ASSQGTSGTYNEQF
TRBV30 | AWSVTASGQF
TRBV29-1 | SVVSQTTSYEQY
TRBV7-9 | ASSSLDSEQF
TRBV6-5 | ASSQDRVGANVLT
TRBV27 | ASSYASSYEQY
TRBV11-2 | ASSVRQGSYEQY
TRBV7-2 | ASRFLSTGGKNEQF
TRBV7-9 | ASGTGAGNQPQH
TRBV29-1 | SDWAGADTQY
TRBV20-1 | SAGQAYGYT
TRBV27 | ASSRLRSRGMQTQY
TRBV2 | ASSQQVDHTDTQY
TRBV5-5 | ASSFNRGPYEQY
TRBV30 | AWAGTVNQPQH
TRBV6-5 | ASSRGLAGQETQY
TRBV9 | ASSVGRSGDSPLH
TRBV19 | ASTPTSGNTGELF
TRBV7-2 | ASSWGQGDGEKLF
TRBV4-3 | ASSQDSWTNNGYT
TRBV19 | ASSSGGTYNEQF
TRBV6-5 | ASSYSRRTEAF
TRBV7-2 | ASRSGPEAGGYT
TRBV30 | AWTETGDGYT
TRBV4-1 | ASSQAGVSYEQY
TRBV4-1 | ASSRWTSGSKDNEQF
TRBV5-1 | ASSLQGAGNQPQH
TRBV4-3 | ASSQGGREGGDEQF
TRBV4-2 | ASSQDTSGGYGYT
TRBV27 | ASSLSRGLAGGTGELF
TRBV13 | ASSQGGDEQF
TRBV29-1 | SVYEGGNQPQH
TRBV7-2 | ASSLYSYGYT
TRBV9 | ASSKAGTGGFLRQNIQY
TRBV24-1 | ATSRGGYTQY
TRBV19 | ASTAGFNSYEQY
TRBV5-1 | ASSLYPSGRANEQY
TRBV7-2 | ASSPRDRGKGNTIY
TRBV3-1/TRBV3-2 | ASSPRAGPYEQY
TRBV5-6 | ASSSTGRAQH
TRBV28 | ASRPSWEGQVVSEQF
TRBV11-2 | ASGGTFNSPLH
TRBV5-4 | ASSLDQGSEKLF
TRBV7-9 | ASNQRGEGGYT
TRBV25-1 | ASSRGNSGNTIY
TRBV15 | ATAGTGNTGELF
TRBV7-9 | ASSFGRTSVLDEQF
TRBV5-5 | ASSPQTSTVNQPQH
TRBV7-2 | ASSLVGTEDSPLH